Given below is one TCR beta chain in context. The sample comes from a study of blood T cell repertoires in COVID-19. Background on the study: Spain, Italy and the United States supplied samples that represented acute and convalescent COVID-19.

Sequencing used immunoSEQ multiplex PCR; TCRdb keeps in-frame clones, though not all of them. The table lists approximately 300,000 clones, 80% to 90% of them singletons. The CDR3 has 13 residues. The V end lost 5 bases, the J end lost 0 bases, and 8 bases lay between the germline ends. Germline CDR1 and CDR2: MDHEN and SYDVKM. The sequenced sample was peripheral blood. The J gene is TRBJ2-7, the V gene TRBV28; no definite D call. This TCR came from a man aged 25 to 45 with acute or convalescent COVID-19. In DNA form, the CDR3 reads TGTGCCAGCAGTCCGACAATCTCCTACGAGCAGTACTTC. Protein: CASSPTISYEQYF. Full variable domain (missing parts from reference TRBV28 and TRBJ2-7): DVKVTQSSRYLVKRTGEKVFLECVQDMDHENMFWYRQDPGLGLRLIYFSYDVKMKEKGDIPEGYSVSREKKERFSLILESASTNQTSMYLCASSPTISYEQYFGPGTRLTVT.